Here is one TCR beta chain with its context. These data belong to a study of shared clonotypes between healthy human individuals. Method: immunoSEQ multiplex PCR; TCRdb's copy keeps in-frame clones and lacks some. This sample has over 850,000 clones, with 78% found just once. The receptor was derived from a man aged 18 to 30 in good health. Some clones in this sample may be carry-over from other donors' samples. Specimen: memory CD4+ T cells from PBMCs. The sample's subset: CD45RA-negative fraction.

CDR3 residues: CASSISLSGGHEQYF. The CDR3 DNA reads TGTGCCAGTAGTATCAGTCTCTCGGGGGGCCACGAGCAGTACTTC. This chain links TRBV19 with TRBJ2-7; perhaps TRBD2 as D (7 bases). The CDR3 covers 15 residues. The germline V gene has CDR1 LNHDA and CDR2 SQIVND (reference sequence). Trimming pared 3 bases from V and 5 bases from J, leaving 17 bases between.